Listed below are T cell receptor beta chains from one sample, sequenced in a study of T cell repertoires in cytomegalovirus infection. TCRdb itself ran the reads through MiXCR, one entry per CDR3 protein. Among around 740,000 distinct CDR3 sequences listed, about a third were seen once. The material sequenced was PBMCs. These receptor sequences come from a human donor in good health (CMV status not recorded). Some clones in this sample may be carry-over from other donors' samples. CDR3s include the opening cysteine and the closing phenylalanine or tryptophan. The order of the fields is CDR3 DNA, CDR3 protein, J gene, V gene, D gene, clone size. A D gene is named only where the DNA matches it firmly. A row's size may be missing; if present it is once, few, many or a size class.

cdr3_nt: TGTGCCAGCAGTTTTGCGGCAGGGCTTGAAGCTTTCTTT
cdr3_aa: CASSFAAGLEAFF
j_call: TRBJ1-1
v_call: TRBV28
d_call: NA
clone_size: NA

cdr3_nt: TGTGCCAGCAGCACGGGACTAGCGGGAGGGCCGGACGAGCAGTACTTC
cdr3_aa: CASSTGLAGGPDEQYF
j_call: TRBJ2-7
v_call: TRBV7-6
d_call: TRBD2
clone_size: medium-sized

cdr3_nt: TGTGCCAGCAGCCGCGGGGGGGACAGCTTCGAGACCCAGTACTTC
cdr3_aa: CASSRGGDSFETQYF
j_call: TRBJ2-5
v_call: TRBV28
d_call: TRBD2
clone_size: few

cdr3_nt: TGTGCCAGCAGCCAAAGACAGGGGGCTGTACCTGACTATGGCTACACCTTC
cdr3_aa: CASSQRQGAVPDYGYTF
j_call: TRBJ1-2
v_call: TRBV7-9
d_call: TRBD1
clone_size: few

cdr3_nt: TGTGCCAGCAGGTTTAGGGGACAGACGAGCTCTGGAAACACCATATATTTT
cdr3_aa: CASRFRGQTSSGNTIYF
j_call: TRBJ1-3
v_call: TRBV12-3/TRBV12-4
d_call: TRBD1
clone_size: few

cdr3_nt: TGTGCCAGCGGTGTTGCAGGGTACTCCTACGAGCAGTACTTC
cdr3_aa: CASGVAGYSYEQYF
j_call: TRBJ2-7
v_call: TRBV27
d_call: NA
clone_size: NA

cdr3_nt: TGTGCCAGCACCCCGGGCGGGGGGAACACTGAAGCTTTCTTT
cdr3_aa: CASTPGGGNTEAFF
j_call: TRBJ1-1
v_call: TRBV12-3/TRBV12-4
d_call: NA
clone_size: few

cdr3_nt: TGTGCCAGCAGCTTCGACTACCCCGGGAGGAGGGCAGATACGCAGTATTTT
cdr3_aa: CASSFDYPGRRADTQYF
j_call: TRBJ2-3
v_call: TRBV7-2
d_call: TRBD2
clone_size: few

cdr3_nt: TGTGCCAGCAGCTTAGATCACAGGGGGCTCGGGGACTATGGCTACACCTTC
cdr3_aa: CASSLDHRGLGDYGYTF
j_call: TRBJ1-2
v_call: TRBV7-9
d_call: TRBD1
clone_size: many

cdr3_nt: TGTGCCAGCAGTTTATGCCATTCAGGACAGGGCTACGAGCAGTACTTC
cdr3_aa: CASSLCHSGQGYEQYF
j_call: TRBJ2-7
v_call: TRBV28
d_call: TRBD1
clone_size: NA

cdr3_nt: TGCTCCAGCAGCCAAGTGAGAGGCGGGGAGCTGTTTTTT
cdr3_aa: CSSSQVRGGELFF
j_call: TRBJ2-2
v_call: TRBV4-3
d_call: NA
clone_size: NA

cdr3_nt: TGCGCCAGCAGTCAATCGTTGGACACCGCCTACGAGCAGTACTTC
cdr3_aa: CASSQSLDTAYEQYF
j_call: TRBJ2-7
v_call: TRBV23-1
d_call: NA
clone_size: few

cdr3_nt: TGTGCCAGCTCACCGGGCGCGGAGAGAAATTCACCCCTCCACTTT
cdr3_aa: CASSPGAERNSPLHF
j_call: TRBJ1-6
v_call: TRBV18
d_call: NA
clone_size: NA

cdr3_nt: TGTGCCAGCAGTGAAGGAGACAGGAGATTGGAAAAACTGTTTTTT
cdr3_aa: CASSEGDRRLEKLFF
j_call: TRBJ1-4
v_call: TRBV6-1
d_call: NA
clone_size: NA

cdr3_nt: TGCAGCGCCGCTCGTCGGACAGGGGGGCCTGGGGCCAACGTCCTGACTTTC
cdr3_aa: CSAARRTGGPGANVLTF
j_call: TRBJ2-6
v_call: TRBV29-1
d_call: TRBD1
clone_size: few

cdr3_nt: TGTGCCAGCAGTCTCCCGGGCGGGAGCTACGAGCAGTACTTC
cdr3_aa: CASSLPGGSYEQYF
j_call: TRBJ2-7
v_call: TRBV12-3/TRBV12-4
d_call: TRBD2
clone_size: few

cdr3_nt: TGTGCCAGCACCCTCGGGCTAGCGGGGGGCCGACGGACCCAGTACTTC
cdr3_aa: CASTLGLAGGRRTQYF
j_call: TRBJ2-5
v_call: TRBV12-3/TRBV12-4
d_call: TRBD2
clone_size: few

cdr3_nt: TGTGCCAGTAGCAGCGACGCCGTGTATCAGCCCCAGCATTTT
cdr3_aa: CASSSDAVYQPQHF
j_call: TRBJ1-5
v_call: TRBV19
d_call: NA
clone_size: once

cdr3_nt: TGCGCCAGCAGCCAAGATAGCGTCAACACTGAAGCTTTCTTT
cdr3_aa: CASSQDSVNTEAFF
j_call: TRBJ1-1
v_call: TRBV4-1
d_call: NA
clone_size: NA

cdr3_nt: TGTGCCAGCAGCTCGCTATCTCCCAGGGTTTCGCCCAGCTCAGATACGCAGTATTTT
cdr3_aa: CASSSLSPRVSPSSDTQYF
j_call: TRBJ2-3
v_call: TRBV7-9
d_call: NA
clone_size: few

cdr3_nt: TGCGCCAGCAGCTTAGCGGGGGGCATTTCCTACGAGCAGTACTTC
cdr3_aa: CASSLAGGISYEQYF
j_call: TRBJ2-7
v_call: TRBV4-1
d_call: TRBD2
clone_size: NA

cdr3_nt: TGTGCCAGCAGCTTAGTGGCTAGCGGGGGTGCGGATACGCAGTATTTT
cdr3_aa: CASSLVASGGADTQYF
j_call: TRBJ2-3
v_call: TRBV7-2
d_call: TRBD2
clone_size: many

cdr3_nt: TGTGCCAGCAGTTATACGCACTTGCAGAACACTGAAGCTTTCTTT
cdr3_aa: CASSYTHLQNTEAFF
j_call: TRBJ1-1
v_call: TRBV6-6
d_call: NA
clone_size: few

cdr3_nt: TGTGCCAGCAGTTACTCCGGACAGGGGCATGGCTACACCTTC
cdr3_aa: CASSYSGQGHGYTF
j_call: TRBJ1-2
v_call: TRBV6-5
d_call: TRBD1
clone_size: few

cdr3_nt: TGCAGTGCTAGAGACGGGACAGGGATGTACGAGCAGTACTTC
cdr3_aa: CSARDGTGMYEQYF
j_call: TRBJ2-7
v_call: TRBV20-1
d_call: TRBD1
clone_size: few

cdr3_nt: TGTGCCAGCGGCTTAGGAGGCGGCGTCGGGGACGCGAACACCGGGGAGCTGTTTTTT
cdr3_aa: CASGLGGGVGDANTGELFF
j_call: TRBJ2-2
v_call: TRBV7-2
d_call: NA
clone_size: NA

cdr3_nt: TGTGCCAGCGGTCTCCGCAGCGGAACCCTCTACGAGCAGTACTTC
cdr3_aa: CASGLRSGTLYEQYF
j_call: TRBJ2-7
v_call: TRBV28
d_call: NA
clone_size: few

cdr3_nt: TGTGCCTGGAGTGTACGCAGGGACTATGGTGGCTACACCTTC
cdr3_aa: CAWSVRRDYGGYTF
j_call: TRBJ1-2
v_call: TRBV30
d_call: NA
clone_size: NA

cdr3_nt: TGTGCCAGCAGCTTGACGTCCGGGACAGGGTCCTGGGAGCAGTTCTTC
cdr3_aa: CASSLTSGTGSWEQFF
j_call: TRBJ2-1
v_call: TRBV7-2
d_call: TRBD1
clone_size: many

cdr3_nt: TGCAGTGCTAACCTAGCGGGAGGGGCGTGGGAGCAGTTCTTC
cdr3_aa: CSANLAGGAWEQFF
j_call: TRBJ2-1
v_call: TRBV20-1
d_call: TRBD2
clone_size: NA

cdr3_nt: TGTGCCAGCGCGGGGGAGGGCCTCAACGAGCAGTACTTC
cdr3_aa: CASAGEGLNEQYF
j_call: TRBJ2-7
v_call: TRBV28
d_call: TRBD2
clone_size: NA

cdr3_nt: TGTGCCAGCAGTCCCTTCCGGGACAGGGGGACGAACACTGAAGCTTTCTTT
cdr3_aa: CASSPFRDRGTNTEAFF
j_call: TRBJ1-1
v_call: TRBV12-3/TRBV12-4
d_call: TRBD1
clone_size: NA

cdr3_nt: TGCGCCAGCAGCGAGGCTGAGACCTCCTACAATGAGCAGTTCTTC
cdr3_aa: CASSEAETSYNEQFF
j_call: TRBJ2-1
v_call: TRBV5-1
d_call: NA
clone_size: NA

cdr3_nt: TGTGCCAGCAGCGACACTAGCGGGGGTTCTTACGAGCAGTACTTC
cdr3_aa: CASSDTSGGSYEQYF
j_call: TRBJ2-7
v_call: TRBV7-2
d_call: TRBD2
clone_size: NA

cdr3_nt: TGTGCCAGTTACAACGGGGGGGCGGGTGAGCAGTACTTC
cdr3_aa: CASYNGGAGEQYF
j_call: TRBJ2-7
v_call: TRBV28
d_call: TRBD2
clone_size: NA

cdr3_nt: TGTGCCAGCAGTTACTCCGCCCCTTTGAAGGGAACCCTGAATAGCAATCAGCCCCAGCATTTT
cdr3_aa: CASSYSAPLKGTLNSNQPQHF
j_call: TRBJ1-5
v_call: TRBV6-5
d_call: NA
clone_size: NA

cdr3_nt: TGTGCCAGTAGTATAACTAGCGCATACAATGAGCAGTTCTTC
cdr3_aa: CASSITSAYNEQFF
j_call: TRBJ2-1
v_call: TRBV19
d_call: TRBD2
clone_size: NA

cdr3_nt: TGTGCCAGCAGCCCCATCCAGGGCAATGAGCAGTTCTTC
cdr3_aa: CASSPIQGNEQFF
j_call: TRBJ2-1
v_call: TRBV7-6
d_call: NA
clone_size: many

cdr3_nt: TGTGCCAGCAGTTTAGCGGGGGGGAAGTACGAGCAGTACTTC
cdr3_aa: CASSLAGGKYEQYF
j_call: TRBJ2-7
v_call: TRBV28
d_call: TRBD2
clone_size: NA

cdr3_nt: TGTGCCAGCAGCCGACCCGAACTGGGCTCCTACGAGCAGTACTTC
cdr3_aa: CASSRPELGSYEQYF
j_call: TRBJ2-7
v_call: TRBV7-2
d_call: NA
clone_size: many

cdr3_nt: TGTGCCAGTAGTATAGACCGAAGGGGCTCGGTGGGATATAGCAATCAGCCCCAGCATTTT
cdr3_aa: CASSIDRRGSVGYSNQPQHF
j_call: TRBJ1-5
v_call: TRBV19
d_call: NA
clone_size: NA

cdr3_nt: TGCAGCGTTGGGGACAGCCAAAACAATGAGCAGTTCTTC
cdr3_aa: CSVGDSQNNEQFF
j_call: TRBJ2-1
v_call: TRBV29-1
d_call: TRBD1
clone_size: NA

cdr3_nt: TGTGCCAGCAGCTTAGGACTGAACCTTGAGAAACTAGCCAAAAACATTCAGTACTTC
cdr3_aa: CASSLGLNLEKLAKNIQYF
j_call: TRBJ2-4
v_call: TRBV7-2
d_call: NA
clone_size: many

cdr3_nt: TGTGCCAGCAGTTTATCTCCGGGGGGCTACGAGCAGTACTTC
cdr3_aa: CASSLSPGGYEQYF
j_call: TRBJ2-7
v_call: TRBV28
d_call: TRBD2
clone_size: few

cdr3_nt: TGTGCCAGCAACCTATTCACAGGGGGCTCTCGCTATGGCTACACCTTC
cdr3_aa: CASNLFTGGSRYGYTF
j_call: TRBJ1-2
v_call: TRBV7-4
d_call: TRBD1
clone_size: few

cdr3_nt: TGCAGTGCTAGAGGGGGACAGGGGGTCACCGGGGAGCTGTTTTTT
cdr3_aa: CSARGGQGVTGELFF
j_call: TRBJ2-2
v_call: TRBV20-1
d_call: TRBD1
clone_size: few

cdr3_nt: TGTGCCAGCAGCAGGGACAGAGATGAGCAGTTCTTC
cdr3_aa: CASSRDRDEQFF
j_call: TRBJ2-1
v_call: TRBV6-1
d_call: TRBD1
clone_size: NA

cdr3_nt: TGTGCCAGCAGCTCCCGAGACGGTGCCAATCAGCCCCAGCATTTT
cdr3_aa: CASSSRDGANQPQHF
j_call: TRBJ1-5
v_call: TRBV7-8
d_call: NA
clone_size: many

cdr3_nt: TGTGCCAGCAGCTCGATTCTCGGGACAGGGAACTATGGCTACACCTTC
cdr3_aa: CASSSILGTGNYGYTF
j_call: TRBJ1-2
v_call: TRBV7-9
d_call: TRBD1
clone_size: NA

cdr3_nt: TGTGCCAACCACCGGGACGGTCGTGGCTACACCTTC
cdr3_aa: CANHRDGRGYTF
j_call: TRBJ1-2
v_call: TRBV6-1
d_call: NA
clone_size: NA

cdr3_nt: TGTGCCAGCAGCCCACGACAGGGTTTGATCGCCCATGGCTACACCTTC
cdr3_aa: CASSPRQGLIAHGYTF
j_call: TRBJ1-2
v_call: TRBV7-8
d_call: TRBD1
clone_size: NA

cdr3_nt: TGTGTTAGCAGCTTAGATGGTGGGGGCAATTCACCCCTCCACTTT
cdr3_aa: CVSSLDGGGNSPLHF
j_call: TRBJ1-6
v_call: TRBV7-2
d_call: NA
clone_size: NA

cdr3_nt: TGTGCCAGCAGTTTATCCGGGCGCGAGCAGTACTTC
cdr3_aa: CASSLSGREQYF
j_call: TRBJ2-7
v_call: TRBV28
d_call: NA
clone_size: many

cdr3_nt: TGTGCCAGCAGCTTGAGCGGGCAGATGAACACTGAAGCTTTCTTT
cdr3_aa: CASSLSGQMNTEAFF
j_call: TRBJ1-1
v_call: TRBV5-6
d_call: NA
clone_size: NA

cdr3_nt: TGTGCCAGCAGTCGGAATAACTATGGCTACACCTTC
cdr3_aa: CASSRNNYGYTF
j_call: TRBJ1-2
v_call: TRBV28
d_call: NA
clone_size: once

cdr3_nt: TGTGCCAGCAGCCAAATAGACAGGAGTAATGGTGAAGCTTTCTTT
cdr3_aa: CASSQIDRSNGEAFF
j_call: TRBJ1-1
v_call: TRBV14
d_call: NA
clone_size: NA

cdr3_nt: TGTGCCAGCAGTTTATTATGGGGCGTCCCTGGGGAGACCCAGTACTTC
cdr3_aa: CASSLLWGVPGETQYF
j_call: TRBJ2-5
v_call: TRBV28
d_call: NA
clone_size: few

cdr3_nt: TGCAGTGCTAGTGTCGGACAGGGATTTGGCTACACCTTC
cdr3_aa: CSASVGQGFGYTF
j_call: TRBJ1-2
v_call: TRBV20-1
d_call: TRBD1
clone_size: NA

cdr3_nt: TGCAGCGTTGAGGAGGATGGACTCCCCCGTGGTGAAAAACTGTTTTTT
cdr3_aa: CSVEEDGLPRGEKLFF
j_call: TRBJ1-4
v_call: TRBV29-1
d_call: NA
clone_size: NA

cdr3_nt: TGTGCCAGGGGACCAAATCTCTACGAGCAGTACTTC
cdr3_aa: CARGPNLYEQYF
j_call: TRBJ2-7
v_call: TRBV10-3
d_call: NA
clone_size: many